The rows below give T cell receptor beta chains drawn from one sample of a study of T cell responses to AZD1222 COVID-19 vaccine. Sequenced by immunoSEQ multiplex PCR; TCRdb stores in-frame clones only, minus some. Found here are more than 110,000 clones, 92% of them singletons; the top ten hold under 3.5%. The sequences come from peripheral blood, collected 28 days after the second AZD1222 dose. The receptors originated from an adult who received the AZD1222 COVID-19 vaccine. CDR3s include the opening cysteine and the closing phenylalanine or tryptophan. The D gene is left open where the match is weak. Only some rows state a clone size, as once, few, many or a class for expanded clones.

D	V	size	J	DNA	CDR3
-	TRBV28	-	TRBJ2-7	TGTGCCATCTTCCCCTTCGGTGGCTCCTACGAGCAGTACTTC	CAIFPFGGSYEQYF
-	TRBV19	-	TRBJ1-5	TGTGCCAGTAGTTTCCCAGGATATAGCAATCAGCCCCAGCATTTT	CASSFPGYSNQPQHF
TRBD2	TRBV5-4	-	TRBJ2-2	TGTGCCAGCAGCCCGAGGGGTGGGACTAGCGCGAACACCGGGGAGCTGTTTTTT	CASSPRGGTSANTGELFF
-	TRBV7-9	once	TRBJ2-1	TGTGCCAGCAGCTTAGAGGGGCTAAATGAGCAGTTCTTC	CASSLEGLNEQFF
TRBD2	TRBV24-1	-	TRBJ2-7	TGTGCCACCGGTGCGGGAGAGGACGAGCAGTACTTC	CATGAGEDEQYF
TRBD1	TRBV13	-	TRBJ1-4	TGTGCCAGCAGCACCAGAGGGACAGGGGCAACTAATGAAAAACTGTTTTTT	CASSTRGTGATNEKLFF
-	TRBV28	-	TRBJ1-4	TGTGCCAGCAGTTTGTATTCGGGGCTTAATGAAAAACTGTTTTTT	CASSLYSGLNEKLFF
-	TRBV19	-	TRBJ1-5	TGTGCCAGTAGTATTTGGGTCCGAGATCAGCCCCAGCATTTT	CASSIWVRDQPQHF
-	TRBV28	-	TRBJ1-2	TGTGCCAGCGTCGGCCGGATCTATGGCTACACCTTC	CASVGRIYGYTF
TRBD1	TRBV28	-	TRBJ1-5	TGTGCCAGCAATGCCGGACAGGGGGACGATCGGCCCCAGCATTTT	CASNAGQGDDRPQHF
-	TRBV28	-	TRBJ1-5	TGTGCCAGCAGTTTGGCCCCGCCCCAGCATTTT	CASSLAPPQHF
TRBD2	TRBV24-1	-	TRBJ2-3	TGTGCCACTTCTATCGGGCAGGGCCAGCGGGAGTCTGTGGCAGATACGCAGTATTTT	CATSIGQGQRESVADTQYF
-	TRBV18	-	TRBJ1-1	TGTGCCAGCTCACCAGGGATGAACACTGAAGCTTTCTTT	CASSPGMNTEAFF
-	TRBV29-1	-	TRBJ2-7	TGCAGCGTTGTAGTCCAAAGACTCTCCTACGAGCAGTACTTC	CSVVVQRLSYEQYF
-	TRBV6-5	-	TRBJ1-3	TGTGCCAGCAGCCCCGAGGGGCGGAACACCATATATTTT	CASSPEGRNTIYF
TRBD2	TRBV6-6	-	TRBJ2-1	TGTGCCAGCAGCCGACTAGCGGCGGGAGGGCCATCCAATGAGCAGTTCTTC	CASSRLAAGGPSNEQFF
-	TRBV5-1	once	TRBJ2-1	TGCGCCAGCAGCCTCGGGACATCAGATTGGGGTTACAATGAGCAGTTCTTC	CASSLGTSDWGYNEQFF
-	TRBV7-2	-	TRBJ2-1	TGTGCCAGCAGCTTAGATGGAGGGAGCTCCTACAATGAGCAGTTCTTC	CASSLDGGSSYNEQFF
-	TRBV12-3/TRBV12-4	-	TRBJ2-5	TGTGCCAGCAGTGGCGGGGTAGAGACCCAGTACTTC	CASSGGVETQYF
TRBD1	TRBV10-3	once	TRBJ1-5	TGTGCCATCAGTGACCCCGGGACAGGGGGGAAGGATCAGCCCCAGCATTTT	CAISDPGTGGKDQPQHF
TRBD2	TRBV6-5	once	TRBJ2-2	TGTGCCAGCAGCCCGACCGGGGGGACCGGGGAGCTGTTTTTT	CASSPTGGTGELFF
-	TRBV28	-	TRBJ2-1	TGTGCCAGCGAACACCGACCGAAAGGGGGACACATGGGTGAGCAGTTCTTC	CASEHRPKGGHMGEQFF